The T cell receptor (beta chain) under discussion was sequenced for a study of yellow fever vaccine responses in identical twins. The study's findings and limits: Among the twins, the vaccine T cell response reportedly seemed partly convergent and partly personalized.

This CDR3 has 10 residues. Trimming pared 3 bases from V and 6 bases from J, leaving 0 bases between. Germline V gene lookup returns CDR1 SNHLY and CDR2 FYNNEI. TCRdb called the RT-PCR reads again in MiXCR, with one record for every CDR3 protein. Among 30,000 to 40,000 distinct CDR3 sequences listed, about three fifths were seen once. A note on this clonotype: Antigen unknown.

The rearrangement joins TRBV2 to TRBJ2-1; D is uncertain. Specimen: T cells from blood (PBMCs), unsorted or a sorted subset (not recorded which), collected before or after yellow fever vaccination (not recorded which). This TCR derives from a woman aged 18-30 years who received the yellow fever vaccine. The CDR3 coding sequence is TGTGCCAGCAGTGACAATGAGCAGTTCTTC. Its protein product is CASSDNEQFF.